This T cell receptor (beta chain) derives from a study of blood T cell repertoires in COVID-19. Overall study context: Spain, Italy and the United States supplied samples that represented acute and convalescent COVID-19. Nucleic acid was either cDNA or gDNA, and it came from T cells, B-cell-depleted T cells, or PBMCs.

Original processing methods: Amplification with reference gene primers provided the estimates of nucleated cell counts. Assay used: immunoSEQ multiplex PCR; TCRdb lists only in-frame clones, some missing. V, J and clone size are those of that table, while D and trimming were read from the DNA. Of some 120,000 clones listed, about 81% are singletons. Material for sequencing was peripheral blood. The TCR comes from a woman aged 45-65 years with acute or convalescent COVID-19.

The CDR3 bases are TGCAGCGTTGAAGATCCCGGGACTAGCGGGTACAATGAGCAGTTCTTC. It is translated as CSVEDPGTSGYNEQFF. This chain connects TRBV29-1 to TRBJ2-1; 12 bases are shared with TRBD2. The J segment lost 4 bases and the V segment lost 0 bases, leaving 4 bases of the junction unmatched. Germline CDR1 SQVTM, CDR2 ANQGSEA. This CDR3 comprises 16 residues.